The 16 T cell receptor beta chains given below trace back to one sample, sequenced in a study of shared clonotypes between healthy human individuals. This table comes from immunoSEQ multiplex PCR, and its TCRdb copy is limited to in-frame clones, with some not included. The sample holds 2 million to 2.5 million clones, 85% to 95% seen once. Sequencing was performed on naive CD4+ T cells from PBMCs. Subset denoted: CD45RA+ positively selected. Receptors originate from a man younger than 35 in good health. Some clones in this sample may be carry-over from other donors' samples.

A remark on this clone: Additional DNA sequences in this sample encode the identical CDR3. The CDR3 is CASSPQGSSYEQYF. The CDR3 region has the DNA TGTGCCAGCAGCCCCCAGGGTAGCTCCTACGAGCAGTACTTC. The rearrangement links TRBV9 to TRBJ2-7; maybe TRBD1 (5 bases). The germline V gene has CDR1 SGDLS and CDR2 YYNGEE. This CDR3 is 14 amino acids long. V lost 4 bases and J lost 0, with 11 bases in between.

The table lists this clone with a count of one. The identical CDR3 is also encoded by other nucleotide sequences in the sample. The rearrangement joins TRBV7-9 to TRBJ2-1; 7 nucleotides line up with TRBD2. V was pared by 5 bases and J by 0 bases, with 4 bases of the junction left unmatched. The CDR3 runs 15 residues. Germline CDR1 is SEHNR and CDR2 is FQNEAQ (reference sequence). CDR3 DNA sequence: TGTGCCAGCAGCCCCCGCGGGAGCTCCTACAATGAGCAGTTCTTC. Amino acids: CASSPRGSSYNEQFF. The full variable domain, in which reference TRBV7-9 and TRBJ2-1 provide the parts outside the CDR3, is DTGVSQNPRHKITKRGQNVTFRCDPISEHNRLYWYRQTLGQGPEFLTYFQNEAQLEKSRLLSDRFSAERPKGSFSTLEIQRTEQGDSAMYLCASSPRGSSYNEQFFGPGTRLTVL.

This chain links TRBV6-5 with TRBJ1-4; D is undetermined. There are 15 residues in the CDR3. Trimming pared 2 bases from V and 7 bases from J, leaving 14 bases between. Germline V lookup: CDR1 MNHEY, CDR2 SVGAGI. CDR3 sequence reads: CASSYRVGVGEKLFF. The CDR3 region has the DNA TGTGCCAGCAGTTACCGCGTCGGGGTAGGTGAAAAACTGTTTTTT.

This chain joins TRBV11-2 and TRBJ2-1, with TRBD2 identical over 13 bases. The CDR3 runs to 17 residues. V gave up 5 bases and J gave up 6 bases; unmatched junction bases: 10. CDR1 is SGHAT and CDR2 is FQNNGV in the germline V gene. This CDR3 reads CASSRRGTSGTTNEQFF. The CDR3 DNA reads as TGTGCCAGCAGCCGCCGTGGGACTAGCGGGACGACCAATGAGCAGTTCTTC. Drawing the rest from reference TRBV11-2 and TRBJ2-1, the complete variable domain is EAGVAQSPRYKIIEKRQSVAFWCNPISGHATLYWYQQILGQGPKLLIQFQNNGVVDDSQLPKDRFSAERLKGVDSTLKIQPAKLEDSAVYLCASSRRGTSGTTNEQFFGPGTRLTVL.

The rearrangement uses TRBV5-8 and TRBJ2-2, with D maybe TRBD1 (6 bases). Trimming took off 2 bases at V and 0 bases at J, with 8 bases between the two ends. The CDR3 runs to 15 residues. Germline V gene sequence: CDR1 SGHTS, CDR2 YDEGEE. The CDR3 region has the DNA TGTGCCAGCAGCTTAGGGGGAACGAACACCGGGGAGCTGTTTTTT. It yields the protein CASSLGGTNTGELFF.

V usage is TRBV6-1 and J usage is TRBJ2-5; D may be TRBD2 (5 bases). The V end lost 1 base, the J end lost 9 bases, and 12 bases lay between the germline ends. The CDR3 length is 13 residues. Germline CDR1 is MNHNS and CDR2 is SASEGT. For the CDR3, the DNA is TGTGCCAGCAGTGAAGGGGTCCCGAGGGCCCAGTACTTC. It encodes CASSEGVPRAQYF.

The chain's CDR3 is CAISDRYQETQYF. For the CDR3, the DNA is TGTGCCATCAGTGACCGGTACCAAGAGACCCAGTACTTC. The chain combines TRBV10-3 with TRBJ2-5, with D uncertain. Germline V lookup: CDR1 ENHRY, CDR2 SYGVKD. The CDR3 has 13 amino acids. Trimming left V 3 bases short and J 0 bases short, with 5 bases between.

The genes are TRBV2 and TRBJ2-7; weak D call: TRBD1 (5 bases). Trimming took off 1 base at V and 12 bases at J, with 16 bases between the two ends. Germline assignment: CDR1 SNHLY and CDR2 FYNNEI. The CDR3 is 13 residues long. CDR3 in DNA: TGTGCCAGCAGTGAAGAGGCAGGGCCAGGGCTGTACTTC. Its translation: CASSEEAGPGLYF.

The chain joins TRBV5-4 to TRBJ2-5; perhaps TRBD2 as D (6 bases). This CDR3 contains 15 residues. Deletions cut 4 bases from V and 5 bases from J, with 18 bases between. Germline lookup yields CDR1 SGHNT and CDR2 YYREEE (reference sequence). CDR3 sequence reads: CASSIRDGSGETQYF. The CDR3 DNA is TGTGCCAGCAGCATAAGAGACGGGAGCGGGGAGACCCAGTACTTC.

Comments on this clone: The sample carries other DNA sequences with the same CDR3. This chain joins TRBV28 and TRBJ2-7, with D maybe TRBD2 (5 bases). Germline V CDR1 and CDR2: MDHEN, SYDVKM. This CDR3 has 12 amino acids. Trimming took 8 bases from V and 0 from J, leaving 8 bases between them. DNA of the CDR3: TGTGCCAGCCGACGGGACTCCTACGAGCAGTACTTC. It translates to CASRRDSYEQYF.

This chain uses TRBV5-6 with TRBJ1-4; D unclear. This CDR3 is 13 amino acids long. V was clipped by 2 bases and J by 4 bases, with 6 bases between them. Germline CDR1 is SGHDT and CDR2 is YYEEEE. The CDR3 sequence: CASSFSVNEKLFF. The CDR3 region has the DNA TGTGCCAGCAGCTTCAGCGTTAATGAAAAACTGTTTTTT.

J is TRBJ2-1 and V is TRBV15; 8 positions agree with TRBD2. Trimming removed 0 bases from V and 7 bases from J; junction bases left unmatched: 5. There are 15 residues in the CDR3. Germline V gene data show CDR1 as LNHNV and CDR2 as YYDKDF (reference sequence). CDR3 sequence: CATSRDGRAVNEQFF. In nucleotides, the CDR3 is TGTGCCACCAGCAGAGACGGGAGGGCCGTGAATGAGCAGTTCTTC.

The chain links TRBV5-1 to TRBJ2-5; weak D call: TRBD2 (5 bases). V lost 0 bases and J lost 5, with 11 bases in between. CDR1 is SGHRS and CDR2 is YFSETQ in the germline V gene. The CDR3 spans 14 residues. The CDR3 nucleotides are TGCGCCAGCAGCTTGGTCGGGGTAGAGGAGACCCAGTACTTC. Residues: CASSLVGVEETQYF.

Only one count was recorded for this clone. The V gene is TRBV5-1, the J gene TRBJ2-5, with a tentative D call TRBD2 (6 bases). The germline V gene has CDR1 SGHRS and CDR2 YFSETQ. The CDR3 extends over 15 amino acids. Deletions cut 0 bases from V and 5 bases from J, with 14 bases between. The CDR3 sequence: CASSLVGTLDETQYF. CDR3 sequence (DNA): TGCGCCAGCAGCTTGGTAGGGACTCTGGACGAGACCCAGTACTTC.

This sequence joins TRBV7-8 and TRBJ1-5; D gene ambiguous. V was cut by 0 bases and J by 0 bases, with 18 bases left in between. This CDR3 is 19 amino acids long. From germline, CDR1 is SGHVS and CDR2 FQNEAQ. The chain's CDR3 is CASSLALRVDHTSNQPQHF. DNA of the CDR3: TGTGCCAGCAGCTTAGCGCTCCGGGTCGACCATACTAGCAATCAGCCCCAGCATTTT.

The rearrangement links TRBV19 to TRBJ2-3; 12 positions match TRBD2. The V and J ends lost 3 bases and 0 bases, in that order; junction bases with no gene match: 4. CDR3 length: 17 residues. Per the germline V gene, CDR1 is LNHDA and CDR2 is SQIVND (reference sequence). CDR3 sequence (DNA): TGTGCCAGTAGTATTAGGACTAGCGGGACGAGCACAGATACGCAGTATTTT. Amino acid sequence: CASSIRTSGTSTDTQYF.